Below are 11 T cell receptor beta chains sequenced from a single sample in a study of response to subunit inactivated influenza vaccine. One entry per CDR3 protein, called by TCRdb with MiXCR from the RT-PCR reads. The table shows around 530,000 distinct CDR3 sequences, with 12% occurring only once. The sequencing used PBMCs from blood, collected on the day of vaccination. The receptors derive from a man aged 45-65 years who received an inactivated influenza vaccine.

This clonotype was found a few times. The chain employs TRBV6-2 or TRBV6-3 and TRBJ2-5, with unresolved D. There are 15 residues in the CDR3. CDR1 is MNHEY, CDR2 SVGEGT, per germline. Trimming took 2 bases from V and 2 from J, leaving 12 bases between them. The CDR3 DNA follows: TGTGCCAGCAGTTACGTAGGCTGGGGACAAGAGACCCAGTACTTC. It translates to CASSYVGWGQETQYF.

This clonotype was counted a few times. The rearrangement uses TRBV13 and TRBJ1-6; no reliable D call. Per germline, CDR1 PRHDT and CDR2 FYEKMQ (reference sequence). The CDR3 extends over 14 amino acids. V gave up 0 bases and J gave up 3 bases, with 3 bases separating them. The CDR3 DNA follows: TGTGCCAGCAGCTTAGGGGACTATAATTCACCCCTCCACTTT. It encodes CASSLGDYNSPLHF.

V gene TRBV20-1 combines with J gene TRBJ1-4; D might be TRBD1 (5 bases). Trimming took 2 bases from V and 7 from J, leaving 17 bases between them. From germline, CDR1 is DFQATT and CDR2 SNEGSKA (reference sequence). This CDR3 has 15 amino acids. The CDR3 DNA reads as TGCAGTGCTAGATCCCAACCAGGGAGGAGTGAAAAACTGTTTTTT. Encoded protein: CSARSQPGRSEKLFF.

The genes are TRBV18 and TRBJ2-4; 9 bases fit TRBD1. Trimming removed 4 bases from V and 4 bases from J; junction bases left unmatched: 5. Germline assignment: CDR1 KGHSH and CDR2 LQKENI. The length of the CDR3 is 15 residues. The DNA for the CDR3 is TGTGCCAGCTCACGACAGGGGGACCCGAAAAACATTCAGTACTTC. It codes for CASSRQGDPKNIQYF.

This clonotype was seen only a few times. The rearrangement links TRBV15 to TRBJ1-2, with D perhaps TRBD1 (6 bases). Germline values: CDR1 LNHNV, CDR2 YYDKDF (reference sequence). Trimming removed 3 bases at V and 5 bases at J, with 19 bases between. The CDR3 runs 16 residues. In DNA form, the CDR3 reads TGTGCCACCAGCAGCACGCAACAGGGCCTATTATATGGCTACACCTTC. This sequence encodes CATSSTQQGLLYGYTF.

CDR3 sequence: CASSLRGGLAGKNIQYF. The CDR3 DNA sequence: TGTGCCAGCAGTTTAAGGGGGGGACTAGCGGGCAAAAACATTCAGTACTTC. This chain uses TRBV28 with TRBJ2-4; 12 bases agree with TRBD2. Trimming at V came to 2 bases and at J to 3 bases, leaving 5 bases not matched to a gene. Looked up from germline, CDR1 is MDHEN and CDR2 is SYDVKM. CDR3 length: 17 residues.

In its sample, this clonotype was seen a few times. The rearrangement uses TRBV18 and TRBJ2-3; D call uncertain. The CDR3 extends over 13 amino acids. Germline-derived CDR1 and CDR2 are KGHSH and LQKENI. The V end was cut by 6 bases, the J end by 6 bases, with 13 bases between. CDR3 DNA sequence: TGTGCCAGCTCGTCGACACAAACGGATACGCAGTATTTT. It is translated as CASSSTQTDTQYF.

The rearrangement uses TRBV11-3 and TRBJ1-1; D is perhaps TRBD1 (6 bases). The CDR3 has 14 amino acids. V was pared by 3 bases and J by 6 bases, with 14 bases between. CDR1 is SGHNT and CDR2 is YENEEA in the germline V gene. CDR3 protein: CASSFSGATSEAFF. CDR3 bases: TGTGCCAGCAGCTTCTCGGGGGCAACCTCTGAAGCTTTCTTT.

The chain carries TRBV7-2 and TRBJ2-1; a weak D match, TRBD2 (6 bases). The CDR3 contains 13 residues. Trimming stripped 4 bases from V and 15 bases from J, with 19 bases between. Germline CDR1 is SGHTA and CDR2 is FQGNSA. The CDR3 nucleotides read TGTGCCAGCAGCTCACCCCAGACTAGTCGGGGGTTCTTC. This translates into CASSSPQTSRGFF.

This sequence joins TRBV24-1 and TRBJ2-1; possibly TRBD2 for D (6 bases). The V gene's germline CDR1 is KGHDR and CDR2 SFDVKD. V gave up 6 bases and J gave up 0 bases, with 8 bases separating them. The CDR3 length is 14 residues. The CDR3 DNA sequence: TGTGCCACCAGTCTCGGGAGCTCCTACAATGAGCAGTTCTTC. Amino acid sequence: CATSLGSSYNEQFF.

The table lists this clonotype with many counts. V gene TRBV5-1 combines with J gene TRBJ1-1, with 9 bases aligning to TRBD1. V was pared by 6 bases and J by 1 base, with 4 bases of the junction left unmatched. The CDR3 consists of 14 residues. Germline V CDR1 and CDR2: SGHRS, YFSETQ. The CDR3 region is CASTPGQGNTEAFF. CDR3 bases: TGCGCCAGCACCCCGGGACAGGGGAACACTGAAGCTTTCTTT.